This entry describes one TCR beta chain. Its target is unknown. This sample is drawn from a study of shared clonotypes between healthy human individuals. Study as a whole: Plates per donor: three CD4 naive, three CD4 memory, two CD8 naive, one CD8 memory. Broader study findings: Rarefaction indicated that sorted-subset sequencing remained incomplete although depth was large. An effect of sequencing depth on clonotype sharing among donors was expected.

The protocol was immunoSEQ multiplex PCR, while the TCRdb copy is restricted to in-frame clones and leaves out a portion. The repertoire holds millions of clones, with more than 85% as singletons. Trimming removed 2 bases from V and 4 bases from J, with 9 bases in between. This CDR3 is built from 14 residues. Germline loops: CDR1 MGHRA, CDR2 YSYEKL. CD45RO-negative, CCR7-selected cells formed the naive CD8 fraction, which excluded terminally differentiated effector memory CD45RA+ cells. The chain recombines TRBV4-1 with TRBJ2-1, with D uncertain. Material: naive CD8+ T cells from PBMCs. The clonotype was recovered from a young man in good health. Some clones in this sample may be carry-over from other donors' samples. DNA of the CDR3: TGCGCCAGCAGCCAACAGGACGGATACAATGAGCAGTTCTTC. As protein: CASSQQDGYNEQFF.